The T cell receptor (beta chain) described here comes from a study of shared clonotypes between healthy human individuals. Study-level background: A donor's plate count was three for CD4 naive and three for CD4 memory; CD8 naive had two and CD8 memory one.

Germline values: CDR1 MGHDK, CDR2 SYGVNS. The CDR3 contains 15 residues. Trimming cost V 3 bases and J 5 bases, with 16 bases left between them. This clone came up many times. Each subset's genomic DNA was shared equally among a number of immunoSEQ plates. Repertoires were generated with immunoSEQ multiplex PCR, while TCRdb's copy carries only in-frame clones and drops some. The sample has about 110,000 clones, around 68% seen once; the top ten hold approximately 23%. The V gene is TRBV25-1, the J gene TRBJ1-2; perhaps TRBD1 as D (5 bases). Sequenced sample: memory CD8+ T cells sorted from blood. Noted subset: CD45RO+ cells pooled with CCR7-negative TemRA cells. The sequence was collected from a woman in her 30s in good health. CDR3 sequence (DNA): TGTGCCAGCAGTGAGCCCTGGCAGGGTGGGTATGGCTACACCTTC. Its protein product is CASSEPWQGGYGYTF.